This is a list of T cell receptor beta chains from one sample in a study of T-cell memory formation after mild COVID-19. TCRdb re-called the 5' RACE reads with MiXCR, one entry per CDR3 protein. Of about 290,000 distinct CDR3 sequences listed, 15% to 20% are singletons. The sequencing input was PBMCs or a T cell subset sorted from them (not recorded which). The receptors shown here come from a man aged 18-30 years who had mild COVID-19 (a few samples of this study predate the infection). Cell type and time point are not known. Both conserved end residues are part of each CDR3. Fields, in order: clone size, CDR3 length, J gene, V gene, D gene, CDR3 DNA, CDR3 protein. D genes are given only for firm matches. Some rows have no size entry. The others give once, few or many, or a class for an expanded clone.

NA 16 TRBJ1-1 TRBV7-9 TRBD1 TGTGCCAGCCCGGGGGGACAGGGGGCTGTAGGCACTGAAGCTTTCTTT CASPGGQGAVGTEAFF
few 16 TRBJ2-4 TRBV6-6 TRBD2 TGTGCCAGCAGTTACGGACTAGCGGCGCAAGGGAACATTCAGTACTTC CASSYGLAAQGNIQYF
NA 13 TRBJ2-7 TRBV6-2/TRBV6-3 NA TGTGCCAGCACCGAAGCGGACTCCTACGAGCAGTACTTC CASTEADSYEQYF
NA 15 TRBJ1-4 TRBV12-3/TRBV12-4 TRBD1 TGTGCCAGCAGTTTAACCCGGCCAGGGGGTGAAAAACTGTTTTTT CASSLTRPGGEKLFF
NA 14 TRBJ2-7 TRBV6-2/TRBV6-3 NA TGTGCCAGCAGAGGAAACGAGCAGAACTACGAGCAGTACTTC CASRGNEQNYEQYF
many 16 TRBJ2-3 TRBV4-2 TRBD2 TGTGCCAGCAGCCCCGACGGACTAGCAGACTCAGATACGCAGTATTTT CASSPDGLADSDTQYF
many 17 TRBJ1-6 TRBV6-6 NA TGTGCCAGCAGTTATTTGAGGGTGTCAGGGAATAATTCACCCCTCCACTTT CASSYLRVSGNNSPLHF
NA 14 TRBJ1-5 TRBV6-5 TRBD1 TGTGCCAGCAGCCGGGACAGGGGCAATCAGCCCCAGCATTTT CASSRDRGNQPQHF
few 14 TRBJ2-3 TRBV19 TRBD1 TGTGCCAGTAGGACCACAGGGGTCACAGATACGCAGTATTTT CASRTTGVTDTQYF
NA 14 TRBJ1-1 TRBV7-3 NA TGTGCCAGCAGCCAGGGGCCCTGGAACACTGAAGCTTTCTTT CASSQGPWNTEAFF
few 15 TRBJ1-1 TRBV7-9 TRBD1 TGTGCCAGCAGCTCCTCGACAGGGGCGAACACTGAAGCTTTCTTT CASSSSTGANTEAFF
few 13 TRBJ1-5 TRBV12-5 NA TGTGCTAGTGGTTTAGGGCGCAATCAGCCCCAGCATTTT CASGLGRNQPQHF
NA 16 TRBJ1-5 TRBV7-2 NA TGTGCCAGCAGTTTGAGGGGAGGTGGGGGCAATCAGCCCCAGCATTTT CASSLRGGGGNQPQHF
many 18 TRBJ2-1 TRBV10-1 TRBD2 TGCGCCAGCAGTGGGGGCCCGGGTAGCGGGGAGCCCTACAATGAGCAGTTCTTC CASSGGPGSGEPYNEQFF
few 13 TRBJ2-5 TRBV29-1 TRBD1 TGCAGCGTCGAAAGACAGGGTAGGGAGACCCAGTACTTC CSVERQGRETQYF
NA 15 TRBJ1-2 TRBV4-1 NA TGCGCCAGCAGCCAAGATTCGCGACGGTACTATGGCTACACCTTC CASSQDSRRYYGYTF
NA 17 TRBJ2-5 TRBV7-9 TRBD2 TGTGCCAGCAGCCAGCGTCGGACTAGCGGGGGTCAAGAGACCCAGTACTTC CASSQRRTSGGQETQYF
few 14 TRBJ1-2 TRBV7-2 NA TGTGCCAGCAGCTTAGCTGTTCAGGTTGATGGCTACACCTTC CASSLAVQVDGYTF
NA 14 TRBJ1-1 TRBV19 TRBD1 TGTGCCAGCACGCCGGGACAGAAGAACACTGAAGCTTTCTTT CASTPGQKNTEAFF
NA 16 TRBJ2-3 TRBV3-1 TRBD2 TGTGCCAGCAGCCAAGGAAGTGGACTAGCGGCAGATACGCAGTATTTT CASSQGSGLAADTQYF
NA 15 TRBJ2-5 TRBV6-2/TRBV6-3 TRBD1 TGTGCCAGCAGTTACCTGGGACAGGCCCAAGAGACCCAGTACTTC CASSYLGQAQETQYF
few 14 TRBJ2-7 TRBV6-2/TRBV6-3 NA TGTGCCACAGGGGTCGGGTCCTACCTCTACGAGCAGTACTTC CATGVGSYLYEQYF
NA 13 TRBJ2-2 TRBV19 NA TGTGCCAGCCCTGCGCCGAACACCGGGGAGCTGTTTTTT CASPAPNTGELFF
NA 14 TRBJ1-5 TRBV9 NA TGTGCCAGCAGCGTAGACCAGGGTAGTCAGCCCCAGCATTTT CASSVDQGSQPQHF
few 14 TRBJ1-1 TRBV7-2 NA TGTGCCAGCAGCTTAGCGGGGACCCAAGCCGGAGCTTTCTTT CASSLAGTQAGAFF
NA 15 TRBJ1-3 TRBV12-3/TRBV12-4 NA TGTGCCAGCAGGACGGACAGTCGCTCTGGAAACACCATATATTTT CASRTDSRSGNTIYF
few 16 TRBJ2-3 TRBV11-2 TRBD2 TGTGCCAGCAGCTTACGGGGACTAGCGGTACCAGATACGCAGTATTTT CASSLRGLAVPDTQYF
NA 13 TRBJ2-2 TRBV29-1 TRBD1 TGCAGCGCCGGGACAGGGTCGTCCGGGGAGCTGTTTTTT CSAGTGSSGELFF
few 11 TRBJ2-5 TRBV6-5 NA TGTGCCAGCAGGTACAGGAGGACCCAGTACTTC CASRYRRTQYF
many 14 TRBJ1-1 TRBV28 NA TGTGCCAGCAGTTTTCTACGGGGTAGTAGTGAAGCTTTCTTT CASSFLRGSSEAFF
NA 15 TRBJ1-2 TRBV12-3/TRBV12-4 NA TGTGCCAGCAGAAATTACCAGGTGGCCTCATGGGGCTACACCTTC CASRNYQVASWGYTF
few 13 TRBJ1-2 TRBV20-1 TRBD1 TGCAGTGCTAGATACCCGCAGGGGGATGGCTACACCTTC CSARYPQGDGYTF
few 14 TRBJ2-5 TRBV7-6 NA TGTGCCAGCAGCGCCCACGGTCCTCGGGAGACCCAGTACTTC CASSAHGPRETQYF
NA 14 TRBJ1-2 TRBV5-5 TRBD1 TGTGCCAGCAGCTTGGGGACAGGGATATATGGCTACACCTTC CASSLGTGIYGYTF
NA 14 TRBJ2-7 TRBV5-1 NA TGCGCCAGCAGCCCCGGGACGGCCTCCTACGAGCAGTACTTC CASSPGTASYEQYF
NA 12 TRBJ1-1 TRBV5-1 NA TGCGCCAGCAGTAACTGGGCAGGGGAAGCTTTCTTT CASSNWAGEAFF
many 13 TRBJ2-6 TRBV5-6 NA TGTGCCAGCAGCTTTGGTGGGGCCAACGTCCTGACTTTC CASSFGGANVLTF
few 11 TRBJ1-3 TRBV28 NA TGTGCCAGCAGCTCAGGGTACACCATATATTTT CASSSGYTIYF
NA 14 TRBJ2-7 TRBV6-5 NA TGTGCCAGCAGTTATTCCGTTGGTTCCTACGAGCAGTACTTC CASSYSVGSYEQYF
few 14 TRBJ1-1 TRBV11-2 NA TGTGCCAGCAGCTCGACATTCGGGAACACTGAAGCTTTCTTT CASSSTFGNTEAFF
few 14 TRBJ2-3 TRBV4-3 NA TGCGCCAGCAGCCAAGATACAGGCACAGATACGCAGTATTTT CASSQDTGTDTQYF
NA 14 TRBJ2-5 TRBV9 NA TGTGCCAGCCCCTCTTTCCGGGTGGGAGAGACCCAGTACTTC CASPSFRVGETQYF
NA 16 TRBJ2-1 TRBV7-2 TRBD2 TGTGCCAGCAGCACAACCGGGGGGGCCTCCTACAATGAGCAGTTCTTC CASSTTGGASYNEQFF
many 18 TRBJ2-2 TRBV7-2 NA TGTGCCAGCAGCTTTGAAACCATCGTTACCCTGAACACCGGGGAGCTGTTTTTT CASSFETIVTLNTGELFF
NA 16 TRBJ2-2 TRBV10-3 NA TGTGCCATCAGTGCGTCACAGGGATCGAACACCGGGGAGCTGTTTTTT CAISASQGSNTGELFF
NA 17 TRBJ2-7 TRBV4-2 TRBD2 TGTGCCAGCAGCCAAGATGGGGTAGCGGGGGGCACCTACGAGCAGTACTTC CASSQDGVAGGTYEQYF
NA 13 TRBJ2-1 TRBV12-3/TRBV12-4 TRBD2 TGTGCCAGCATAGCGGGGGGGCTTTCTGAGCAGTTCTTC CASIAGGLSEQFF
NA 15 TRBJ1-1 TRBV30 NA TGTGCCTGGAGTCTCCGGGGGGGGTCGAACACTGAAGCTTTCTTT CAWSLRGGSNTEAFF
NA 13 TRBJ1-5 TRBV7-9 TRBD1 TGTGCCAGCAGCACGACAGGGGTCCAGCCCCAGCATTTT CASSTTGVQPQHF
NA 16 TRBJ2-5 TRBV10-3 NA TGTGCCATCAGGGGGGCAGGTGGAACCGGAGGGGAGACCCAGTACTTC CAIRGAGGTGGETQYF